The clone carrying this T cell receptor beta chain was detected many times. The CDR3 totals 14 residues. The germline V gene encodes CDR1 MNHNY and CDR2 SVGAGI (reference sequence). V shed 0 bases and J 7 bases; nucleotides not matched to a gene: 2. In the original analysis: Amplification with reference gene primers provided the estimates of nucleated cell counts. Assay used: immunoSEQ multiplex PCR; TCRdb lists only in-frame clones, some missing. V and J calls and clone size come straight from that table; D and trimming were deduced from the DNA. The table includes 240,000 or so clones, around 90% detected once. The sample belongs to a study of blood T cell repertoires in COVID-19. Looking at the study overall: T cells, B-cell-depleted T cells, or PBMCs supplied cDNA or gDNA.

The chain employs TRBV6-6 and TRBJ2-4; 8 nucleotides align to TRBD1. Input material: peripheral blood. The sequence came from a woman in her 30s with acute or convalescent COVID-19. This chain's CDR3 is CASSYSQGANIQYF. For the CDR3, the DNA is TGTGCCAGCAGTTACTCGCAGGGGGCGAACATTCAGTACTTC.